One sample yielded the 32 T cell receptor beta chains listed below, sequenced in a study of T-cell memory formation after mild COVID-19. One entry per CDR3 protein, called by TCRdb with MiXCR from the 5' RACE reads. The table includes 30,000 to 45,000 distinct CDR3 sequences, about an eighth detected once. Sequenced input: PBMCs or a T cell subset sorted from them (not recorded which). The receptors stem from a man aged 18 to 35 who had mild COVID-19 (a few samples of this study predate the infection). Cell type and time point are not known.

This clonotype was observed a handful of times. The rearrangement uses TRBV6-1 and TRBJ1-5; 11 bases align to TRBD1. V shed 4 bases, J shed 7 bases, and the junction held 6 bases outside the gene matches. The CDR3 runs 15 residues. The germline gives CDR1 MNHNS, CDR2 SASEGT. Written as DNA, the CDR3 is TGTGCCAGCAGTGTACAGGACAGGGGGCGGCAGCCCCAGCATTTT. This gives the protein CASSVQDRGRQPQHF.

This clonotype was seen many times. The chain couples TRBV5-5 to TRBJ2-1; 7 nucleotides align to TRBD2. J gave up 8 bases and V 4 bases, and 9 bases lay outside the gene matches. The CDR3 runs to 14 residues. In germline, CDR1 is SGHKS, CDR2 YYEKEE (reference sequence). The CDR3, as DNA: TGTGCCAGCAGCCCCGTGACTAGCATCCATGAGCAGTTCTTC. Amino acids: CASSPVTSIHEQFF.

This clonotype was observed at least ten times. This rearrangement joins TRBV7-8 to TRBJ2-3, with 7 bases matching TRBD2. Trimming cost V 5 bases and J 4 bases; bases outside gene matches: 15. This CDR3 comprises 17 residues. Germline V gene lookup returns CDR1 SGHVS and CDR2 FQNEAQ. The CDR3 protein is CASSAELAADLPDTQYF. Written as DNA, the CDR3 is TGTGCCAGCAGCGCTGAGCTAGCGGCGGATCTCCCAGATACGCAGTATTTT.

This clonotype was counted at least ten times. The chain employs TRBV6-4 and TRBJ2-1; 9 nucleotides line up with TRBD1. This CDR3 region has 15 residues. J was trimmed by 0 bases and V by 6 bases; bases with no gene match: 3. Germline CDR1 and CDR2: MRHNA and SNTAGT. CDR3: CASSLTGGSYNEQFF. The CDR3 DNA reads as TGTGCCAGCAGCCTGACAGGGGGCTCCTACAATGAGCAGTTCTTC.

This clonotype was observed many times. V and J are TRBV10-3 and TRBJ1-5; D may be TRBD1 (6 bases). The CDR3 totals 15 residues. The ends were cut back, 2 bases at V and 3 bases at J, with 11 bases in the middle. Germline CDR1 ENHRY, CDR2 SYGVKD. The CDR3 sequence: CAISEPGADNQPQHF. In nucleotides, the CDR3 is TGTGCCATCAGTGAGCCGGGGGCGGACAATCAGCCCCAGCATTTT.

This clonotype was recorded a few times. This rearrangement joins TRBV12-3 or TRBV12-4 to TRBJ1-5; D is unclear. Trimming stripped 5 bases from V and 4 bases from J, with 12 bases between. This CDR3 has 14 amino acids. In DNA, the CDR3 is TGTGCCAGCAGTCCGTCCTGGATTAATCAGCCCCAGCATTTT. Its protein product is CASSPSWINQPQHF.

There are many counts of this clonotype. The gene calls are TRBV4-1 and TRBJ2-5, with unresolved D. The CDR3 totals 13 residues. Deletions cut 4 bases from V and 1 base from J, with 7 bases between. CDR1 and CDR2 (germline): MGHRA, YSYEKL. The CDR3 region has the DNA TGCGCCAGCAGCCGCCCAGGCCAAGAGACCCAGTACTTC. Residues: CASSRPGQETQYF.

This clonotype was seen at least ten times. The chain uses TRBV11-2 and TRBJ1-1; D may be TRBD1 (5 bases). V was clipped by 1 base and J by 1 base, with 7 bases between them. CDR1 and CDR2 (germline): SGHAT, FQNNGV. The CDR3 is made up of 14 amino acids. CDR3 residues: CASSLGQSNTEAFF. The CDR3 DNA is TGTGCCAGCAGCTTAGGACAGTCGAACACTGAAGCTTTCTTT.

In this sample, this clonotype turned up a few times. The gene calls are TRBV5-1 and TRBJ2-3, with 7 nucleotides matching TRBD1. Germline-derived CDR1 and CDR2 are SGHRS and YFSETQ. CDR3 length: 15 residues. V shed 0 bases, J shed 4 bases, and the junction held 5 bases outside the gene matches. CDR3 bases: TGCGCCAGCAGCTTGGTAGCCAGGGGGTCAGATACGCAGTATTTT. It translates to CASSLVARGSDTQYF.

The count of this clonotype is one. Since a much larger clone is just one base distant, this may be a read error. The J gene is TRBJ1-6, the V gene TRBV28; no firm D call. The CDR3 spans 12 residues. Germline values: CDR1 MDHEN, CDR2 SYDVKM. The CDR3 spells CASSPAGSHLHF. The CDR3 DNA follows: TGTGCCAGCTCCCCCGCCGGTTCACACCTCCACTTT.

This clonotype was found many times. The rearrangement joins TRBV5-1 to TRBJ2-1; the D is unclear. Germline V gene sequence: CDR1 SGHRS, CDR2 YFSETQ. The CDR3 runs 15 residues. V lost 4 bases, J lost 0 bases, and 11 bases lay in between. The CDR3 DNA reads TGCGCCAGCAGCCCGATCGATAGCTCCTACAATGAGCAGTTCTTC. Translated: CASSPIDSSYNEQFF.

This clonotype has ten or more counts. This sequence joins TRBV5-1 and TRBJ1-1; 8 bases line up with TRBD1. V lost 4 bases and J lost 3; bases outside the gene matches: 5. Germline-derived CDR1 and CDR2 are SGHRS and YFSETQ. The CDR3 loop spans 14 amino acids. The CDR3: CASSMQGAYTEAFF. Here the CDR3 DNA reads TGCGCCAGCAGCATGCAGGGGGCCTACACTGAAGCTTTCTTT.

This CDR3 reads CASSSRGYGIGELFF. In DNA, the CDR3 is TGTGCCAGCAGTTCTCGGGGTTATGGGATAGGGGAGCTGTTTTTT. This chain connects TRBV28 to TRBJ2-2; weak D call: TRBD2 (5 bases). Looked up from germline, CDR1 is MDHEN and CDR2 is SYDVKM. The V gene lost 4 bases and the J gene lost 8 bases, with 17 bases spanning the gap. The CDR3 extends over 15 amino acids.

This clonotype was picked up many times. The chain couples TRBV11-2 to TRBJ2-1; 7 nucleotides agree with TRBD2. V gave up 1 base and J gave up 4 bases; unmatched junction bases: 25. Germline CDR1 is SGHAT and CDR2 is FQNNGV. This CDR3 contains 22 residues. CDR3 DNA sequence: TGTGCCAGCAGCTTAGGCTTTAAGAGGTGGACTAGTGGCCCCCCGGAATACAATGAGCAGTTCTTC. Translated, it gives CASSLGFKRWTSGPPEYNEQFF.

Many counts were recorded for this clonotype. This chain uses TRBV7-2 with TRBJ2-2; TRBD2 aligns across 12 bases. This CDR3 has 15 residues. Germline V CDR1 and CDR2: SGHTA, FQGNSA. V gave up 8 bases and J gave up 7 bases; unmatched junction bases: 8. The CDR3 nucleotides are TGTGCCAGCGGGTTAGGACTAGCGGGGTACGGGGAGCTGTTTTTT. Protein: CASGLGLAGYGELFF. The variable domain in full, completed from reference TRBV7-2 and TRBJ2-2, reads GAGVSQSPSNKVTEKGKDVELRCDPISGHTALYWYRQSLGQGLEFLIYFQGNSAPDKSGLPSDRFSAERTGGSVSTLTIQRTQQEDSAVYLCASGLGLAGYGELFFGEGSRLTVL.

This clonotype was detected many times. The J gene is TRBJ2-3, the V gene TRBV24-1, with D perhaps TRBD2 (6 bases). The CDR3 is 16 amino acids. The V gene lost 2 bases and the J gene lost 2 bases, with 13 bases spanning the gap. Germline V gene data show CDR1 as KGHDR and CDR2 as SFDVKD. The CDR3 loop is CATSDSGTYDTDTQYF. In DNA, the CDR3 is TGTGCCACCAGTGATTCCGGGACTTACGACACAGATACGCAGTATTTT.

Many counts were recorded for this clonotype. V gene TRBV20-1 combines with J gene TRBJ1-2; D is ambiguous. Germline V gene data show CDR1 as DFQATT and CDR2 as SNEGSKA (reference sequence). Trimming shortened V by 4 bases and J by 7 bases, and 22 bases separated the two germline ends. The CDR3 is 15 amino acids. For the CDR3, the DNA is TGCAGTGCTACTAACTACATACCTGAGAGGGTTGGCTACACCTTC. It is translated as CSATNYIPERVGYTF.

Many counts were recorded for this clonotype. The genes are TRBV15 and TRBJ2-1; 9 nucleotides match TRBD2. CDR3 length: 15 residues. V lost 3 bases to trimming and J lost 3 bases; unmatched junction nucleotides: 3. Germline loops: CDR1 LNHNV, CDR2 YYDKDF (reference sequence). CDR3 sequence (DNA): TGTGCCACCAGCAGGCTAGCGGGGAGCTACAATGAGCAGTTCTTC. It specifies CATSRLAGSYNEQFF.

This clonotype is medium-sized in the sample. The V call is TRBV11-2, the J call TRBJ2-5; 8 nucleotides agree with TRBD1. The V gene's germline CDR1 is SGHAT and CDR2 FQNNGV. Germline trimming cut 0 bases from V and 3 bases from J; bases unmatched to any gene: 6. The CDR3 is 16 amino acids. In DNA, the CDR3 is TGTGCCAGCAGCTTAGATGGCAGGGGGCGGGAAGAGACCCAGTACTTC. Residues: CASSLDGRGREETQYF.

This clonotype was counted ten times or more. V and J are TRBV28 and TRBJ2-7, with D uncertain. Germline V CDR1 and CDR2: MDHEN, SYDVKM. This CDR3 is built from 15 residues. Trimming shortened V by 4 bases and J by 6 bases, and 19 bases separated the two germline ends. The DNA of the CDR3 is TGTGCCAGCAGTTCCTCAAGCCCGCGTGGAAGCGAGCAGTACGTC. Protein product: CASSSSSPRGSEQYV.

This clonotype occurred many times. The chain links TRBV24-1 to TRBJ2-3; maybe TRBD2 (7 bases). The CDR3 runs 14 residues. V lost 9 bases to trimming and J lost 3 bases, with 15 bases between them. In germline, CDR1 is KGHDR, CDR2 SFDVKD. CDR3 loop: CATRGGLATDTQYF. In DNA, the CDR3 is TGTGCCACCCGCGGGGGCCTGGCAACAGATACGCAGTATTTT.

In this sample, this clonotype turned up many times. CDR3 DNA sequence: TGTGCCAGCAGGGAGGGGGGGAAAGGCTACGAGCAGTACTTC. Residues: CASREGGKGYEQYF. The genes are TRBV28 and TRBJ2-7, with D possibly being TRBD2 (7 bases). Trimming took 6 bases from V and 3 from J, leaving 15 bases between them. CDR3 length: 14 residues. In germline, CDR1 is MDHEN, CDR2 SYDVKM.

At least ten counts were recorded for this clonotype. The CDR3 spells CASSLHPGRYEQYV. CDR3 nucleotide sequence: TGTGCCAGCAGCTTACACCCAGGGCGCTACGAGCAGTACGTC. V gene TRBV7-3 combines with J gene TRBJ2-7; D is perhaps TRBD1 (5 bases). With 2 bases removed from V and 3 bases from J, the gap between germline ends came to 11 bases. The CDR3 has 14 residues. Germline CDR1 SGHTA, CDR2 FQGTGA.

This clonotype was counted many times. One end of the junction is discordant with germline, which a read error may explain. The chain has TRBV10-3 and TRBJ1-2; D may be TRBD1 (5 bases). The CDR3 runs 15 residues. CDR1 is ENHRY, CDR2 SYGVKD, per germline. CDR3 DNA sequence: TGTGCCATCAGTGAGCGACCCGGGACGGAGTATGTCTACACCTTC. Amino acid sequence: CAISERPGTEYVYTF.

This clonotype has ten or more counts. This chain joins TRBV6-5 and TRBJ2-6; no firm D call. Deletions cut 7 bases from V and 4 bases from J, with 14 bases between. Germline V gene data show CDR1 as MNHEY and CDR2 as SVGAGI. CDR3 length: 15 residues. CDR3 sequence: CASTRPSPGANVLTF. DNA for the CDR3: TGTGCCAGCACGAGACCTTCACCGGGGGCCAACGTCCTGACTTTC.

This clonotype was detected many times. The chain recombines TRBV7-3 with TRBJ2-3; 8 nucleotides match TRBD2. J lost 3 bases, V lost 4 bases, and 12 bases had no gene match. The CDR3 length is 17 residues. The germline gives CDR1 SGHTA, CDR2 FQGTGA. CDR3 DNA: TGTGCCAGCAGCTCGATCGGGGGGGGCGGAGCGACAGATACGCAGTATTTT. The encoded protein is CASSSIGGGGATDTQYF.

This clonotype was detected only a few times. This chain connects TRBV12-3 or TRBV12-4 to TRBJ1-2; TRBD1 is a possible D gene (5 bases). This CDR3 contains 13 residues. Trimming left V 5 bases short and J 3 bases short, with 10 bases between. The CDR3 region is CASSLMGDYGYTF. CDR3 DNA: TGTGCCAGCAGTCTGATGGGGGACTATGGCTACACCTTC.

This sequence joins TRBV6-5 and TRBJ2-3, with 13 positions matching TRBD2. Germline V gene lookup returns CDR1 MNHEY and CDR2 SVGAGI. The CDR3 extends over 17 amino acids. Trimming at V came to 2 bases and at J to 5 bases, leaving 7 bases not matched to a gene. The CDR3: CASSYPGLAGPVDTQYF. CDR3 in DNA: TGTGCCAGCAGTTACCCGGGACTAGCGGGGCCGGTAGATACGCAGTATTTT.

The sample holds many counts of this clonotype. The rearrangement links TRBV20-1 to TRBJ2-5; D gene ambiguous. Germline-derived CDR1 and CDR2 are DFQATT and SNEGSKA (reference sequence). V was clipped by 3 bases and J by 5 bases, with 10 bases between them. This CDR3 has 12 residues. The CDR3 reads CSASSRRETQYF. The CDR3 nucleotides are TGCAGTGCTAGTTCCCGTAGGGAGACCCAGTACTTC.

This chain connects TRBV24-1 to TRBJ2-2, with a possible D match to TRBD1 (5 bases). The CDR3 is made up of 14 amino acids. CDR1 KGHDR and CDR2 SFDVKD come from the germline V gene. Trimming removed 4 bases from V and 3 bases from J, with 8 bases in between. CDR3 coding DNA: TGTGCCACCAGTGACGGCAGGGACACCGGGGAGCTGTTTTTT. Its protein is CATSDGRDTGELFF.

This clonotype was seen a few times. The CDR3 spells CSASPREVQPQHF. The CDR3 DNA follows: TGCAGTGCTAGCCCCAGGGAGGTTCAGCCCCAGCATTTT. The chain recombines TRBV20-1 with TRBJ1-5, with TRBD1 as a possible D gene (5 bases). The germline V and J ends were trimmed by 3 bases and 6 bases, with 12 bases remaining between them. The CDR3 totals 13 residues. Per the germline V gene, CDR1 is DFQATT and CDR2 is SNEGSKA (reference sequence).

This clonotype was seen repeatedly, ten times or more. The chain combines TRBV11-2 with TRBJ2-3; TRBD2 might be the D (6 bases). The V gene lost 1 base and the J gene lost 3 bases, with 14 bases spanning the gap. The CDR3 extends over 16 amino acids. Germline V gene data show CDR1 as SGHAT and CDR2 as FQNNGV. In DNA form, the CDR3 reads TGTGCCAGCAGCTTAGTCCGGGGGTCAGAAACAGATACGCAGTATTTT. This translates into CASSLVRGSETDTQYF.